These 24 T cell receptor beta chains were all obtained from the same sample, sequenced in a study of cytotoxic CD8 clonotypes in ibrutinib-treated CLL (dated by TCRdb to the early 2020s). This sample's time point label indicates: approximately eleven months on ibrutinib. Library generation was performed with the immunoSEQ multiplex PCR assay. What TCRdb holds here is the immuneACCESS table cut down to in-frame rearrangements. Part of the clones is not present; checked against another copy, under half of the missing clones reflect an unresolved V gene, and the others are unexplained. The sample table contains around 150,000 clones; only one count was recorded for roughly 77% of them. Of the sample, about 2% falls within the top ten clones. The sample in question was PBMCs, obtained after 12 months of ibrutinib treatment. These receptors were obtained from a human donor with chronic lymphocytic leukemia.

This chain connects TRBV7-9 to TRBJ2-1, with unresolved D. Trimming removed 5 bases at V and 8 bases at J, with 25 bases between. This CDR3 is 17 amino acids long. Germline V gene data show CDR1 as SEHNR and CDR2 as FQNEAQ (reference sequence). CDR3 bases: TGTGCCAGCAGCCCCCCTGGCCTAGTTCCCCCGTTCGATGAGCAGTTCTTC. Protein: CASSPPGLVPPFDEQFF.

This clone was seen a single time. J is TRBJ2-3 and V is TRBV15; no clear D gene. CDR3 length: 15 amino acids. Germline CDR1 LNHNV, CDR2 YYDKDF (reference sequence). The V end was cut by 0 bases, the J end by 6 bases, with 13 bases between. CDR3 nucleotide sequence: TGTGCCACCAGCAGAGACAGATACGGGTGGGATACGCAGTATTTT. This encodes CATSRDRYGWDTQYF.

This clone was counted a few times. V and J are TRBV28 and TRBJ2-3, with 7 nucleotides matching TRBD1. From germline, CDR1 is MDHEN and CDR2 SYDVKM. This CDR3 is 14 amino acids long. Unmatched junction bases numbered 5, after V lost 6 bases and J lost 2 bases. CDR3 DNA sequence: TGTGCCAGCAGGGGGGACAGCTCCACAGATACGCAGTATTTT. It translates to CASRGDSSTDTQYF.

V is TRBV18 and J is TRBJ2-3, with D maybe TRBD1 (6 bases). Germline assignment: CDR1 KGHSH and CDR2 LQKENI. Trimming cost V 3 bases and J 1 base, with 11 bases left between them. CDR3 length: 15 amino acids. CDR3 nucleotide sequence: TGTGCCAGCTCACCTCAAAACAGGGGCACAGATACGCAGTATTTT. This translates into CASSPQNRGTDTQYF.

The V call is TRBV28, the J call TRBJ2-2; tentatively, D is TRBD2 (6 bases). Germline CDR1 MDHEN, CDR2 SYDVKM. The CDR3 totals 15 residues. Trimming took 4 bases from V and 0 from J, leaving 9 bases between them. CDR3 sequence (DNA): TGTGCCAGCAGTTGGGACTTTACGAACACCGGGGAGCTGTTTTTT. This gives the protein CASSWDFTNTGELFF.

Here the CDR3 reads CASSLNQVRQGNQPQHF. The CDR3 nucleotides read TGTGCCAGCAGCCTTAATCAAGTCCGACAGGGGAATCAGCCCCAGCATTTT. The chain uses TRBV5-7 and TRBJ1-5; 8 positions match TRBD1. TRBV5-7 is an ORF for which the function is uncertain. V dropped 4 bases and J dropped 4; count of bases not matched to a gene: 13. This CDR3 region has 17 residues.

The V gene is TRBV29-1, the J gene TRBJ1-1; possible D gene TRBD1, 5 bases. Per the germline V gene, CDR1 is SQVTM and CDR2 is ANQGSEA. The CDR3 has 15 amino acids. The V gene lost 5 bases and the J gene lost 5 bases, with 21 bases spanning the gap. The CDR3 nucleotides are TGCAGCGTTTTAAATCGAGGGCAGGGACCTACTGAAGCTTTCTTT. This codes for CSVLNRGQGPTEAFF.

The sample holds many counts of this clone. The CDR3: CASRPLPRSYGYTF. The CDR3 nucleotides read TGTGCCAGCAGACCTTTACCCCGCAGCTATGGCTACACCTTC. The chain couples TRBV28 to TRBJ1-2, with D unresolved. In germline, CDR1 is MDHEN, CDR2 SYDVKM. V shed 6 bases and J shed 4 bases, with 15 bases lying between them. This CDR3 contains 14 residues.

The table lists this clone with a few counts. CDR3 nucleotide sequence: TGTGCCAGCAAAGACGGGGATAAACTGTTTTTT. This encodes CASKDGDKLFF. V usage is TRBV6-5 and J usage is TRBJ1-4; no firm D call. The CDR3 is 11 amino acids. V was trimmed by 7 bases and J by 11 bases, leaving 11 bases between them. Germline-derived CDR1 and CDR2 are MNHEY and SVGAGI.

The V gene is TRBV5-1, the J gene TRBJ2-1; the match to TRBD2 covers 13 bases. J gave up 0 bases and V 5 bases, and 11 bases lay outside the gene matches. The CDR3 runs to 19 residues. Germline loops: CDR1 SGHRS, CDR2 YFSETQ. CDR3: CASRNRGLAGVSSYNEQFF. In nucleotides, the CDR3 is TGCGCCAGCAGAAATAGAGGACTAGCGGGAGTAAGCTCCTACAATGAGCAGTTCTTC. The full variable domain, its missing parts supplied by reference TRBV5-1 and TRBJ2-1, is KAGVTQTPRYLIKTRGQQVTLSCSPISGHRSVSWYQQTPGQGLQFLFEYFSETQRNKGNFPGRFSGRQFSNSRSEMNVSTLELGDSALYLCASRNRGLAGVSSYNEQFFGPGTRLTVL.

The chain joins TRBV9 to TRBJ2-2, with D maybe TRBD1 (5 bases). This CDR3 spans 17 amino acids. Trimming shortened V by 1 base and J by 2 bases, and 15 bases separated the two germline ends. The germline gives CDR1 SGDLS, CDR2 YYNGEE. CDR3 region: CASSVSKRQLNTGELFF. The CDR3 DNA follows: TGTGCCAGCAGCGTATCGAAAAGACAGCTTAACACCGGGGAGCTGTTTTTT.

Worth noting for this clone: The germline gene is not matched at one end of the junction; a read error may be the cause. J is TRBJ1-4 and V is TRBV14, with unresolved D. The CDR3 consists of 15 residues. Germline CDR1 and CDR2: SGHDN and FVKESK. CDR3: CASRQISTTNEKLFF. The CDR3 coding sequence is TGTGCCAGCCGCCAGATATCTACAACTAATGAAAAACTGTTTTTT.

This sequence joins TRBV5-1 and TRBJ1-3; TRBD1 matches 8 bases. Per germline, CDR1 SGHRS and CDR2 YFSETQ. The CDR3 contains 15 residues. V was clipped by 5 bases and J by 2 bases; unmatched bases: 6. CDR3 protein: CASRPQGATGNTIYF. The CDR3 DNA reads as TGCGCCAGCAGGCCGCAGGGGGCGACTGGAAACACCATATATTTT.

The V call is TRBV7-2, the J call TRBJ2-7; 10 bases map to TRBD2. Germline CDR1 is SGHTA and CDR2 is FQGNSA. J was trimmed by 3 bases and V by 4 bases; bases with no gene match: 6. CDR3 length: 15 amino acids. The CDR3 nucleotides are TGTGCCAGCAGCTCCTTCGAGCGGGGGGGCTACGAGCAGTACTTC. Translated, it gives CASSSFERGGYEQYF.

This clone was seen only once. The gene calls are TRBV19 and TRBJ1-5, with D perhaps matching TRBD1 (6 bases). The CDR3 is 16 amino acids. Germline V CDR1 and CDR2: LNHDA, SQIVND (reference sequence). V dropped 4 bases and J dropped 7 bases, with 20 bases sitting between them. The CDR3 bases are TGTGCCAGTAGTACCCTCACAGGGACGGTAGGACAGCCCCAGCATTTT. This codes for CASSTLTGTVGQPQHF.

The chain joins TRBV5-5 to TRBJ2-6, with a possible D match to TRBD2 (5 bases). The length of the CDR3 is 14 residues. The germline V gene encodes CDR1 SGHKS and CDR2 YYEKEE (reference sequence). V lost 5 bases and J 0 bases, leaving 6 bases between the germline ends. As DNA, the CDR3 is TGTGCCAGCAGTCGGGACTCTGGGGCCAACGTCCTGACTTTC. Protein product: CASSRDSGANVLTF.

The chain carries TRBV6-1 and TRBJ2-5; possible D gene TRBD2, 5 bases. Germline V gives CDR1 MNHNS, CDR2 SASEGT. The CDR3 sequence is 14 residues long. Trimming removed 4 bases from V and 1 base from J, with 10 bases in between. The chain's CDR3 is CASSGGFAQETQYF. CDR3 sequence (DNA): TGTGCCAGCAGTGGAGGGTTCGCCCAAGAGACCCAGTACTTC.

The rearrangement uses TRBV2 and TRBJ2-1, with 11 nucleotides matching TRBD2. The germline V gene encodes CDR1 SNHLY and CDR2 FYNNEI. The CDR3 has 17 amino acids. The CDR3 loop is CVVGGLAGGSFWDEQFF. The CDR3, as DNA: TGTGTAGTGGGAGGGCTAGCGGGGGGTTCCTTCTGGGATGAGCAGTTCTTC.

The chain recombines TRBV25-1 with TRBJ1-6, with D tentatively TRBD1 (5 bases). Trimming took off 3 bases at V and 9 bases at J, with 15 bases between the two ends. In germline, CDR1 is MGHDK, CDR2 SYGVNS. The CDR3 consists of 15 residues. This CDR3 reads CASSDPAGEASPLHF. Here the CDR3 DNA reads TGTGCCAGCAGTGACCCTGCGGGGGAAGCTTCACCCCTCCACTTT.

The chain recombines TRBV19 with TRBJ1-1, with a weak D call TRBD1 (6 bases). CDR3 size: 16 residues. Germline CDR1 reads LNHDA; CDR2 reads SQIVND (reference sequence). With 3 bases removed from V and 0 bases from J, the gap between germline ends came to 14 bases. The CDR3 region is CASSMRGQRMNTEAFF. CDR3 nucleotide sequence: TGTGCCAGTAGTATGCGAGGACAGAGAATGAACACTGAAGCTTTCTTT. Based on the CDR3 plus reference TRBV19 and TRBJ1-1, the full variable domain is DGGITQSPKYLFRKEGQNVTLSCEQNLNHDAMYWYRQDPGQGLRLIYYSQIVNDFQKGDIAEGYSVSREKKESFPLTVTSAQKNPTAFYLCASSMRGQRMNTEAFFGQGTRLTVV.

The V call is TRBV15, the J call TRBJ1-1; TRBD1 might be the D (5 bases). Trimming took 0 bases from V and 3 from J, leaving 8 bases between them. The CDR3 is 14 amino acids. The germline gives CDR1 LNHNV, CDR2 YYDKDF (reference sequence). CDR3 sequence (DNA): TGTGCCACCAGCAGAGATGACAGAGACACTGAAGCTTTCTTT. Translating gives CATSRDDRDTEAFF. The full variable domain, completed using reference TRBV15 and TRBJ1-1, is DAMVIQNPRYQVTQFGKPVTLSCSQTLNHNVMYWYQQKSSQAPKLLFHYYDKDFNNEADTPDNFQSRRPNTSFCFLDIRSPGLGDTAMYLCATSRDDRDTEAFFGQGTRLTVV.

The V gene is TRBV5-1, the J gene TRBJ2-1; a possible D gene is TRBD1 (6 bases). Deletions cut 4 bases from V and 4 bases from J, with 18 bases between. CDR1 is SGHRS and CDR2 is YFSETQ in the germline V gene. The CDR3 sequence is 16 residues long. The CDR3 reads CASSRVPGHEYNEQFF. CDR3 nucleotide sequence: TGCGCCAGCAGCCGTGTGCCGGGACACGAATACAATGAGCAGTTCTTC.

This rearrangement joins TRBV10-3 to TRBJ1-5; TRBD1 agrees at 8 bases. Germline V lookup: CDR1 ENHRY, CDR2 SYGVKD. This CDR3 region has 16 residues. V lost 10 bases to trimming and J lost 0 bases; unmatched junction nucleotides: 11. The CDR3 loop is CASITGQGPSNQPQHF. The CDR3 bases are TGTGCCAGCATAACCGGACAGGGACCTAGCAATCAGCCCCAGCATTTT.

The gene calls are TRBV7-3 and TRBJ1-5; D may be TRBD1 (5 bases). Germline CDR1 is SGHTA and CDR2 is FQGTGA. Deletions cut 5 bases from V and 4 bases from J, with 18 bases between. The CDR3 sequence is 16 residues long. The CDR3 here is CASSLGPAGPNQPQHF. In DNA, the CDR3 is TGTGCCAGCAGCCTCGGCCCGGCAGGGCCGAATCAGCCCCAGCATTTT.